What follows are 12 T cell receptor beta chains derived from one specimen sequenced in a study of shared clonotypes between healthy human individuals. The assay was immunoSEQ multiplex PCR, and TCRdb's table has in-frame clones only and misses some. The sample shows roughly 2.5 million clones, around nine tenths of them seen only once. Sequenced sample: naive CD4+ T cells sorted from blood. Subset reported: CD45RA+ positively selected. These receptors all come from a man younger than 35 in good health.

This chain uses TRBV5-1 with TRBJ2-3; no clear D gene. CDR3 size: 13 residues. Looked up from germline, CDR1 is SGHRS and CDR2 is YFSETQ. V was trimmed by 4 bases and J by 2 bases, leaving 8 bases between them. The CDR3: CASSAYLTDTQYF. CDR3 DNA: TGCGCCAGCAGCGCCTATCTCACAGATACGCAGTATTTT.

This clone was seen once. The chain links TRBV11-1 to TRBJ2-7; D call uncertain. Germline assignment: CDR1 SGHAT and CDR2 FQDESV (reference sequence). The CDR3 loop spans 13 amino acids. Trimming cost V 2 bases and J 6 bases, with 11 bases left between them. The CDR3 DNA is TGTGCCAGCAGCTTACATTATTTCGCCGAGCAGTACTTC. It codes for CASSLHYFAEQYF. Full variable domain (outside the CDR3, taken from reference TRBV11-1 and TRBJ2-7): EAEVAQSPRYKITEKSQAVAFWCDPISGHATLYWYRQILGQGPELLVQFQDESVVDDSQLPKDRFSAERLKGVDSTLKIQPAELGDSAMYLCASSLHYFAEQYFGPGTRLTVT.

The V gene is TRBV4-3, the J gene TRBJ2-7; D call uncertain. Trimming shortened V by 2 bases and J by 0 bases, and 8 bases separated the two germline ends. Germline CDR1 and CDR2: LGHNA and YSLEER. The CDR3 totals 14 residues. The CDR3 loop is CASSQRAISYEQYF. CDR3 nucleotides: TGCGCCAGCAGCCAACGAGCAATCTCCTACGAGCAGTACTTC.

The V gene is TRBV18, the J gene TRBJ1-1; the D gene is possibly TRBD1 (5 bases). The CDR3 covers 15 residues. V dropped 0 bases and J dropped 1 base, with 9 bases sitting between them. Per germline, CDR1 KGHSH and CDR2 LQKENI. CDR3 DNA sequence: TGTGCCAGCTCACCACCGGGGGTAGGGAACACTGAAGCTTTCTTT. Amino acids: CASSPPGVGNTEAFF. Full variable domain (remainder filled in from reference TRBV18 and TRBJ1-1): NAGVMQNPRHLVRRRGQEARLRCSPMKGHSHVYWYRQLPEEGLKFMVYLQKENIIDESGMPKERFSAEFPKEGPSILRIQQVVRGDSAAYFCASSPPGVGNTEAFFGQGTRLTVV.

This rearrangement joins TRBV10-3 to TRBJ2-5, with TRBD2 matching 9 bases. With 5 bases clipped from V and 3 bases from J, the junction kept 10 bases outside the gene matches. Germline V gene lookup returns CDR1 ENHRY and CDR2 SYGVKD. There are 16 residues in the CDR3. The CDR3, as DNA: TGTGCCATCAGTCCGGGACTAGCCGGAACTAAAGAGACCCAGTACTTC. As protein: CAISPGLAGTKETQYF.

The chain uses TRBV28 and TRBJ2-7, with unresolved D. This CDR3 spans 14 amino acids. Trimming took 3 bases from V and 0 from J, leaving 9 bases between them. The germline CDR1 and CDR2 sequences are MDHEN and SYDVKM. In DNA, the CDR3 is TGTGCCAGCAGTTTGTTGGTCAGCTCCTACGAGCAGTACTTC. This translates into CASSLLVSSYEQYF.

The rearrangement uses TRBV7-3 and TRBJ1-1; D is undetermined. Trimming stripped 5 bases from V and 5 bases from J, with 12 bases between. The V gene's germline CDR1 is SGHTA and CDR2 FQGTGA. The CDR3 is 13 amino acids. As DNA, the CDR3 is TGTGCCAGCAGCACCTACGGCGGGACTGAAGCTTTCTTT. The encoded protein is CASSTYGGTEAFF.

The chain combines TRBV6-6 with TRBJ1-3; D is undetermined. The CDR3 spans 15 residues. Trimming took 3 bases from V and 0 from J, leaving 9 bases between them. Germline lookup yields CDR1 MNHNY and CDR2 SVGAGI (reference sequence). In nucleotides, the CDR3 is TGTGCCAGCAGTTATCTGGGTATCTCTGGAAACACCATATATTTT. It translates to CASSYLGISGNTIYF.

This clone was observed a few times. V is TRBV7-9 and J is TRBJ1-5; tentatively, D is TRBD1 (5 bases). The germline V and J ends were trimmed by 6 bases and 1 base, with 10 bases remaining between them. Germline V CDR1 and CDR2: SEHNR, FQNEAQ (reference sequence). The CDR3 covers 14 residues. CDR3 sequence (DNA): TGTGCCAGCAGTATAGACAGCAGCAATCAGCCCCAGCATTTT. Protein sequence: CASSIDSSNQPQHF.

This chain connects TRBV28 to TRBJ1-2; the match to TRBD1 covers 10 bases. Losses at the gene ends were 4 bases for V and 2 bases for J; bases not matched to a gene: 4. There are 15 residues in the CDR3. Germline V lookup: CDR1 MDHEN, CDR2 SYDVKM. The CDR3 region is CASSSPTGGNYGYTF. CDR3 nucleotide sequence: TGTGCCAGCAGTTCCCCGACAGGGGGCAACTATGGCTACACCTTC.

This clone came up once. The chain links TRBV5-1 to TRBJ2-1, with TRBD2 matching over 8 bases. This CDR3 contains 15 residues. Germline CDR1 reads SGHRS; CDR2 reads YFSETQ. V dropped 0 bases and J dropped 7; count of bases not matched to a gene: 6. The CDR3 DNA reads as TGCGCCAGCAGCTTGGGAGCGGGGGCGCCGAATGAGCAGTTCTTC. Translating gives CASSLGAGAPNEQFF.

The chain joins TRBV19 to TRBJ1-1, with no clear D. The V gene's germline CDR1 is LNHDA and CDR2 SQIVND (reference sequence). The CDR3 is 14 residues long. V lost 8 bases, J lost 7 bases, and 20 bases lay in between. CDR3 sequence (DNA): TGTGCCAGTTCCCCCCCAAATTGGCAGCTTGAAGCTTTCTTT. It yields the protein CASSPPNWQLEAFF.